This T cell receptor (beta chain) is from a study of blood T cell repertoires in COVID-19. Study background: Samples representing acute and convalescent COVID-19 were sourced from the United States, Italy and Spain. The analysed material was cDNA or gDNA that came from T cells, B-cell-depleted T cells, or PBMCs.

The CDR3 is 15 amino acids. Germline CDR1 is MDHEN and CDR2 is SYDVKM. V lost 10 bases, J lost 2 bases, and 21 bases lay in between. In the original workflow: By means of reference gene primer amplification, nucleated cell counts were estimated. Measured with immunoSEQ multiplex PCR; TCRdb has only the in-frame clones, and not every one. Clonal size and the V and J genes are those of that table, whereas D and trimming came from the DNA. This table has more than 200,000 clones, less than 85% appearing once. The chain is built from TRBV28 and TRBJ2-7; the D gene is possibly TRBD2 (5 bases). Sequencing was performed on peripheral blood. This sequence originates from a woman aged 70 to 79 with active or convalescent COVID-19. The CDR3 loop is CATLNPRGRAYEQYF. CDR3 bases: TGTGCCACCCTAAACCCCCGGGGTCGGGCCTACGAGCAGTACTTC.